This T cell receptor beta chain was captured by sequencing in a study of blood T cell repertoires in COVID-19. Study summary: Researchers got acute and convalescent COVID-19 samples from the United States, Italy and Spain. Nucleic acid was either cDNA or gDNA, and it came from T cells, B-cell-depleted T cells, or PBMCs.

In the study's own analysis: The authors estimated nucleated cell counts from reference gene primer amplification. Some clones are missing from TCRdb's copy, which holds only in-frame ones; the method was immunoSEQ multiplex PCR. That table is the source of V, J and clone size, and D and trimming were worked out from the DNA. The sample lists 110,000 to 150,000 clones, around 88% seen once, with more than 1.5% in the top ten. Per the germline V gene, CDR1 is GTSNPN and CDR2 is SVGIG (reference sequence). The CDR3 extends over 16 amino acids. The V gene end was trimmed by 0 bases and the J gene end by 4 bases; junction bases not matched to a gene: 10.

The sequenced sample was peripheral blood. The chain carries TRBV30 and TRBJ2-5; 8 bases are shared with TRBD2. This receptor was identified in a woman aged 55-69 years with acute or convalescent COVID-19. CDR3 protein: CAWSVFGGGITETQYF. As DNA, the CDR3 is TGTGCCTGGAGTGTATTCGGGGGGGGCATCACAGAGACCCAGTACTTC. The full variable domain, in which reference TRBV30 and TRBJ2-5 provide the parts outside the CDR3, is SQTIHQWPATLVQPVGSPLSLECTVEGTSNPNLYWYRQAAGRGLQLLFYSVGIGQISSEVPQNLSASRPQDRQFILSSKKLLLSDSGFYLCAWSVFGGGITETQYFGPGTRLLVL.